Shown below are 11 T cell receptor beta chains from a single sample sequenced in a study of cytomegalovirus exposure and HLA in healthy donors. Primers: 60 Vbeta forward and 13 Jbeta reverse. TCRdb's copy holds only in-frame clones and misses some; the assay was immunoSEQ multiplex PCR. This sample has approximately 61,000 clones; roughly 68% occur once, and the top ten carry around 2.7%. Sequencing used PBMCs. These receptors were taken from a woman aged 45-65 years in good health and CMV-seronegative.

The V call is TRBV5-5, the J call TRBJ1-5; weak D call: TRBD1 (5 bases). Per germline, CDR1 SGHKS and CDR2 YYEKEE (reference sequence). This CDR3 region has 14 residues. V was clipped by 4 bases and J by 1 base, with 9 bases between them. CDR3 residues: CASSGGASNQPQHF. Here the CDR3 DNA reads TGTGCCAGCAGCGGCGGGGCGAGCAATCAGCCCCAGCATTTT.

In its sample, this clone ranks as medium-sized (0.01 to 0.1%). The chain combines TRBV11-2 with TRBJ2-7; D perhaps matches TRBD1 (5 bases). CDR1 and CDR2 (germline): SGHAT, FQNNGV. CDR3 length: 14 amino acids. V lost 6 bases and J lost 2, with 14 bases in between. CDR3 coding DNA: TGTGCCAGCAGTTTAAGGGGCAGGACCTACGAGCAGTACTTC. It codes for CASSLRGRTYEQYF.

The chain recombines TRBV7-2 with TRBJ2-1; TRBD2 matches at 8 bases. The CDR3 spans 16 residues. The trim removed 1 base at V and 5 bases at J, leaving 7 bases unmatched. CDR1 and CDR2 (germline): SGHTA, FQGNSA. The DNA for the CDR3 is TGTGCCAGCAGCTTAGGTATGCGGGAGGTCCACAATGAGCAGTTCTTC. Its translation is CASSLGMREVHNEQFF.

The V call is TRBV7-9, the J call TRBJ1-2; 7 bases match TRBD1. Germline V gene sequence: CDR1 SEHNR, CDR2 FQNEAQ (reference sequence). The CDR3 length is 15 residues. Unmatched junction bases numbered 10, after V lost 3 bases and J lost 6 bases. The CDR3: CASSFETGTVNGYTF. The DNA for the CDR3 is TGTGCCAGCAGCTTCGAAACCGGGACAGTCAATGGCTACACCTTC.

This clone was found many times. The chain couples TRBV5-1 to TRBJ2-7, with D maybe TRBD2 (5 bases). CDR1 and CDR2 (germline): SGHRS, YFSETQ. CDR3 length: 13 amino acids. Trimming took off 1 base at V and 3 bases at J, with 8 bases between the two ends. CDR3 sequence (DNA): TGCGCCAGCAGCTTGAGAGGGTTCTACGAGCAGTACTTC. It specifies CASSLRGFYEQYF.

DNA for the CDR3: TGTGCCAGCAGCCCCGTCGGGGAAAAACTGTTTTTT. It is translated as CASSPVGEKLFF. This chain links TRBV7-9 with TRBJ1-4, with D uncertain. The germline V gene encodes CDR1 SEHNR and CDR2 FQNEAQ (reference sequence). Trimming removed 5 bases at V and 8 bases at J, with 9 bases between. This CDR3 comprises 12 residues.

This chain connects TRBV6-5 to TRBJ1-2, with D possibly matching TRBD1 (6 bases). Germline CDR1 and CDR2: MNHEY and SVGAGI. The V gene lost 2 bases and the J gene lost 6 bases, with 13 bases spanning the gap. The CDR3 contains 14 residues. CDR3 sequence reads: CASSYLTQGDGYTF. The CDR3 region has the DNA TGTGCCAGCAGTTACCTAACACAGGGTGATGGCTACACCTTC.

The rearrangement uses TRBV7-9 and TRBJ1-4; no clear D gene. CDR3 length: 15 residues. V was pared by 4 bases and J by 8 bases, with 17 bases between. Germline loops: CDR1 SEHNR, CDR2 FQNEAQ (reference sequence). The CDR3 loop is CASSYPQTMGEKLFF. The CDR3 nucleotides read TGTGCCAGCAGCTACCCACAGACTATGGGGGAAAAACTGTTTTTT.

This chain joins TRBV2 and TRBJ2-1, with 12 bases aligning to TRBD2. The CDR3 contains 16 residues. The V gene's germline CDR1 is SNHLY and CDR2 FYNNEI. The V and J ends lost 10 bases and 0 bases, in that order; junction bases with no gene match: 7. DNA of the CDR3: TGTGCCACCACGGGACTAGCGGGTCCCTCCTACAATGAGCAGTTCTTC. Encoded protein: CATTGLAGPSYNEQFF. Drawing the rest from reference TRBV2 and TRBJ2-1, the complete variable domain is EPEVTQTPSHQVTQMGQEVILRCVPISNHLYFYWYRQILGQKVEFLVSFYNNEISEKSEIFDDQFSVERPDGSNFTLKIRSTKLEDSAMYFCATTGLAGPSYNEQFFGPGTRLTVL.

The CDR3 sequence is CASTRGRGGAKFLSYNEQFF. DNA of the CDR3: TGTGCCAGCACCCGAGGGAGAGGGGGCGCAAAATTCCTCTCCTACAATGAGCAGTTCTTC. The chain recombines TRBV27 with TRBJ2-1, with 7 nucleotides matching TRBD1. From germline, CDR1 is MNHEY and CDR2 SMNVEV (reference sequence). The CDR3 totals 20 residues. V dropped 7 bases and J dropped 0; count of bases not matched to a gene: 21.

The V gene is TRBV4-2, the J gene TRBJ1-1; D is possibly TRBD1 (5 bases). The germline CDR1 and CDR2 sequences are LGHNA and YNFKEQ. Trimming stripped 4 bases from V and 2 bases from J, with 14 bases between. CDR3 length: 15 residues. CDR3 amino acids: CASSPAEDTNTEAFF. The DNA for the CDR3 is TGTGCCAGCAGCCCAGCTGAGGACACCAACACTGAAGCTTTCTTT.